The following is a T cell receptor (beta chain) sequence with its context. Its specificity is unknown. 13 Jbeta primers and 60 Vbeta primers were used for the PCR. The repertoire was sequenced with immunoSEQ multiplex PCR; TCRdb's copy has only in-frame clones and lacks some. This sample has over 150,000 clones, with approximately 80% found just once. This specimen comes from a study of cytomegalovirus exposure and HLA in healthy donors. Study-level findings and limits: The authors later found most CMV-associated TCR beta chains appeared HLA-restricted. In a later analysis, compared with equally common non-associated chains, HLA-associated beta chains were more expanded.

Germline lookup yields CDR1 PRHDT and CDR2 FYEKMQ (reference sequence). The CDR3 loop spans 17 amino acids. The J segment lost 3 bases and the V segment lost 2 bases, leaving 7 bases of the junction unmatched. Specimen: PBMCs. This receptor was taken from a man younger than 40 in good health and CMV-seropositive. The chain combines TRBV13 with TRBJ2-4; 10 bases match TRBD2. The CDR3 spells CASSLTQRGGDKNIQYF. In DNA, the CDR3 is TGTGCCAGCAGCTTAACGCAGCGGGGGGGCGACAAAAACATTCAGTACTTC.